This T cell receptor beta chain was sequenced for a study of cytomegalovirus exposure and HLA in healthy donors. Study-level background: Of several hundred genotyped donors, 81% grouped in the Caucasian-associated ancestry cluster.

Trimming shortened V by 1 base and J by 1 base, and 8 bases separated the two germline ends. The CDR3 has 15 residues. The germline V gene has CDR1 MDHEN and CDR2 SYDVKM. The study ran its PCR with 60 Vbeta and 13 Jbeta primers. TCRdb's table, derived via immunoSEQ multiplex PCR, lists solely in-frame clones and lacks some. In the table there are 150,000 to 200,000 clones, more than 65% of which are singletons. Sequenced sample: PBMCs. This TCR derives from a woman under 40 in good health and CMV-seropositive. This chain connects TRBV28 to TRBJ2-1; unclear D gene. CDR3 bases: TGTGCCAGCAGTTTATCAGGCGAGTCCTACAATGAGCAGTTCTTC. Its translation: CASSLSGESYNEQFF.